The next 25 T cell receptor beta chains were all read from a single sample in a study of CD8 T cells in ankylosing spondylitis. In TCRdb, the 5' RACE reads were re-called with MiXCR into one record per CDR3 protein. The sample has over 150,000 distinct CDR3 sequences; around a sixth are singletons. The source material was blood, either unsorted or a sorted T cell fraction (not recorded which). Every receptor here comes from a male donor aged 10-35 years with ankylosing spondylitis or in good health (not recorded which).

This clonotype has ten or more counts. The CDR3 DNA is TGTGCCAGCACCGGGGACTCCTCCCTCCTCTACAATGAGCAGTTCTTC. Protein: CASTGDSSLLYNEQFF. The rearrangement joins TRBV12-3 or TRBV12-4 to TRBJ2-1, with D maybe TRBD2 (6 bases). Trimming shortened V by 7 bases and J by 3 bases, and 19 bases separated the two germline ends. The CDR3 is 16 residues long.

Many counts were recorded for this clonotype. The chain's CDR3 is CASSLRGRVSREQYV. CDR3 DNA: TGTGCCAGCAGCCTCAGGGGGCGCGTGTCCCGCGAGCAGTACGTC. The V call is TRBV6-2 or TRBV6-3, the J call TRBJ2-7, with 8 bases matching TRBD1. J was trimmed by 6 bases and V by 6 bases; bases with no gene match: 13. Germline V CDR1 and CDR2: MNHEY, SVGEGT. This CDR3 is 15 amino acids long.

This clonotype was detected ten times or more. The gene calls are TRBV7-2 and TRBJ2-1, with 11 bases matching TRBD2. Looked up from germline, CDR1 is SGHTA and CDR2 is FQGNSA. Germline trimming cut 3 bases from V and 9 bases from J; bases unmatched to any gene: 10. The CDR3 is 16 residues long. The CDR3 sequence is CASSLTSGILLGEQFF. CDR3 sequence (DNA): TGTGCCAGCAGCTTGACTAGCGGGATTTTGCTTGGTGAGCAGTTCTTC.

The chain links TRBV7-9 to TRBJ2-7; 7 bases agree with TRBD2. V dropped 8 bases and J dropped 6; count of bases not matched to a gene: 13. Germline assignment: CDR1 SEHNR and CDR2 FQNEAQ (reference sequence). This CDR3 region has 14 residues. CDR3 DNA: TGTGCCAGCGACATAGCGGGTAGTATGGGCGAGCAGTACTTC. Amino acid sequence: CASDIAGSMGEQYF.

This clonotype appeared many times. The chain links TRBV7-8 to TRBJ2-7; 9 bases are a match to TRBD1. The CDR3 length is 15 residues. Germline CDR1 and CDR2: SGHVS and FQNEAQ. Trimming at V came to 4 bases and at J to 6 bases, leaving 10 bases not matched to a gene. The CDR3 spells CASSSRTGEGPEQYF. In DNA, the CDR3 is TGTGCCAGCAGCTCCCGGACAGGGGAGGGTCCCGAGCAGTACTTC.

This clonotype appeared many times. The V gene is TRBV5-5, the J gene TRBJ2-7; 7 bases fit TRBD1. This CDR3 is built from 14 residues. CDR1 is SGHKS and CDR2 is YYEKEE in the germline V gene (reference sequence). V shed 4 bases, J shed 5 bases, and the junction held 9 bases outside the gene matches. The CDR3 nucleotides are TGTGCCAGCAGCCAAAAGACAGGGTGGGACGAGCAGTACGTC. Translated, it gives CASSQKTGWDEQYV.

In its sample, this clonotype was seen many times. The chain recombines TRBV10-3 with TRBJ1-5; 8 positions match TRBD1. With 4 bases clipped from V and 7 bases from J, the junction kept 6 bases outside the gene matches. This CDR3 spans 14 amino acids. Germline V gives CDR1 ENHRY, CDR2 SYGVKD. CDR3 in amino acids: CAISADRAIQPQHF. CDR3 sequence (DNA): TGTGCCATCAGTGCGGACAGGGCAATCCAGCCCCAGCATTTT.

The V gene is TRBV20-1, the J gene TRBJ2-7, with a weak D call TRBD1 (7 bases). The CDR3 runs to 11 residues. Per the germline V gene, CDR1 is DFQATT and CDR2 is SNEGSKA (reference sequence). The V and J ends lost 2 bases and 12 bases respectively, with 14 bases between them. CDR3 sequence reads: CSARLPGGRYF. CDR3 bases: TGCAGTGCTAGACTTCCAGGGGGGAGGTACTTC.

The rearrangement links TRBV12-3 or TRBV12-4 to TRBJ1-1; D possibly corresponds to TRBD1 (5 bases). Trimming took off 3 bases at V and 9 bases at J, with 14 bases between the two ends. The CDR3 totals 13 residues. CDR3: CASSLVQGEKAFF. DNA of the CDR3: TGTGCCAGCAGTTTGGTCCAGGGAGAAAAAGCTTTCTTT.

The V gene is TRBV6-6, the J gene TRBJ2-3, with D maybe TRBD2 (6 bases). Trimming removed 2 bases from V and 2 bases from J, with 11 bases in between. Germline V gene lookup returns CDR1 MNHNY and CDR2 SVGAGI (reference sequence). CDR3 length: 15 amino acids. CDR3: CASSYGGTLTDTQYF. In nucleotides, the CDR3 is TGTGCCAGCAGTTACGGCGGGACCCTCACAGATACGCAGTATTTT.

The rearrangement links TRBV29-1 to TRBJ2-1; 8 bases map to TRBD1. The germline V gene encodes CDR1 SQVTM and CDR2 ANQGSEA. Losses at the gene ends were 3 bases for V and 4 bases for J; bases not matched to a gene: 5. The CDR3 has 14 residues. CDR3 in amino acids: CSVDRDRSYNEQFF. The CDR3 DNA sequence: TGCAGCGTTGACAGGGACAGGTCATACAATGAGCAGTTCTTC.

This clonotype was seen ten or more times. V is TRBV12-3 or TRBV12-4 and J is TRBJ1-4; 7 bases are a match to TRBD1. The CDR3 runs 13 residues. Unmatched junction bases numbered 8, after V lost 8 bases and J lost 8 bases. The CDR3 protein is CASGTAQREKLFF. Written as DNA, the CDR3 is TGTGCCAGCGGGACAGCCCAGAGGGAAAAACTGTTTTTT.

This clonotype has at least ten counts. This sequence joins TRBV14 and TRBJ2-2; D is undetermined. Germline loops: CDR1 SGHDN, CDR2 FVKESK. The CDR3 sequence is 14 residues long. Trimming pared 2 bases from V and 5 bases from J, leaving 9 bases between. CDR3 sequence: CASSQSIRTGELFF. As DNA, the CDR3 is TGTGCCAGCAGCCAATCGATCAGGACCGGGGAGCTGTTTTTT.

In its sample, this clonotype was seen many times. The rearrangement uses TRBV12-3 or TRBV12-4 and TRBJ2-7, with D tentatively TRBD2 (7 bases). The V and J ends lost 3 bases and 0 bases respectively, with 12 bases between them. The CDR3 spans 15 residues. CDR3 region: CASSFQGGGSYEQYF. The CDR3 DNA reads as TGTGCCAGCAGTTTTCAGGGAGGGGGCTCCTACGAGCAGTACTTC.

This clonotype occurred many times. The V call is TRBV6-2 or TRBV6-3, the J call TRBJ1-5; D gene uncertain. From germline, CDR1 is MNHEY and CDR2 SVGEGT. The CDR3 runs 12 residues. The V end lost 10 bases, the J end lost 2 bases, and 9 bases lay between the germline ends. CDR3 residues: CATSAGNQPQHF. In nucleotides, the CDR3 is TGTGCCACCTCGGCGGGCAATCAGCCCCAGCATTTT.

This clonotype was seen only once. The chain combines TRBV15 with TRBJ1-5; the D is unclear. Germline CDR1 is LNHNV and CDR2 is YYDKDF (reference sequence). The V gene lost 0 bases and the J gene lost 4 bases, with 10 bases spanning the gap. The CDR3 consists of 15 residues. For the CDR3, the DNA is TGTGCCACCAGCAGAGACTATGGAGGGAATCAGCCCCAGCATTTT. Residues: CATSRDYGGNQPQHF.

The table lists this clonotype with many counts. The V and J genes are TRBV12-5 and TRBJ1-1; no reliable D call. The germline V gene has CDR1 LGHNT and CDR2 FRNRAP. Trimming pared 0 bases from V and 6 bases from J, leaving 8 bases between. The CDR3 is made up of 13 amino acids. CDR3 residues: CASGLVRTAEAFF. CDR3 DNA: TGTGCTAGTGGTTTGGTAAGGACCGCTGAAGCTTTCTTT.

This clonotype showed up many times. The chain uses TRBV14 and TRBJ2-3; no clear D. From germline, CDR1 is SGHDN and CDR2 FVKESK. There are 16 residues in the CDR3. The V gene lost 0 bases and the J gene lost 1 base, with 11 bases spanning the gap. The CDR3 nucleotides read TGTGCCAGCAGCCAAGATCAGGACCGAGGCACAGATACGCAGTATTTT. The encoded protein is CASSQDQDRGTDTQYF.

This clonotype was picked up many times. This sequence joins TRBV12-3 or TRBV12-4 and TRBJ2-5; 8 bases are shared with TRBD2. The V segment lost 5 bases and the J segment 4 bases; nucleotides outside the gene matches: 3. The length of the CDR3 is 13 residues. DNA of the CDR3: TGTGCCAGCAGTCTTCTAGCGGGAGAGACCCAGTACTTC. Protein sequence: CASSLLAGETQYF.

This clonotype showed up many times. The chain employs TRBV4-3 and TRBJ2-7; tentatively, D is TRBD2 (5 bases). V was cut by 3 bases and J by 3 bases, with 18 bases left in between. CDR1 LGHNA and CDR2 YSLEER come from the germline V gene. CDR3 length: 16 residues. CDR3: CASSHSGIGGGYEQYF. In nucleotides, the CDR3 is TGCGCCAGCAGCCACTCGGGTATTGGAGGAGGCTACGAGCAGTACTTC.

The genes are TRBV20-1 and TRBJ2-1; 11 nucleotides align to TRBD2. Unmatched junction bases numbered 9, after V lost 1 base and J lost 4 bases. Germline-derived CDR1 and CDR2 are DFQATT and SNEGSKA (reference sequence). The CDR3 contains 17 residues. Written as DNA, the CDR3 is TGCAGTGCTAGAGCACTCAGGACTAGCGGGCGGTACAATGAGCAGTTCTTC. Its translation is CSARALRTSGRYNEQFF.

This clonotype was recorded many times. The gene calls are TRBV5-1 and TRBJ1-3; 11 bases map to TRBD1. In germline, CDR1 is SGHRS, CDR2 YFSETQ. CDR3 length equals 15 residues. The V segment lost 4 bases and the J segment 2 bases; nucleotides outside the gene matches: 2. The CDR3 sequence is CASSPGQGAGNTIYF. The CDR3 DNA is TGCGCCAGCAGCCCGGGACAGGGGGCTGGAAACACCATATATTTT. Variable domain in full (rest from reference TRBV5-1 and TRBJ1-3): KAGVTQTPRYLIKTRGQQVTLSCSPISGHRSVSWYQQTPGQGLQFLFEYFSETQRNKGNFPGRFSGRQFSNSRSEMNVSTLELGDSALYLCASSPGQGAGNTIYFGEGSWLTVV.

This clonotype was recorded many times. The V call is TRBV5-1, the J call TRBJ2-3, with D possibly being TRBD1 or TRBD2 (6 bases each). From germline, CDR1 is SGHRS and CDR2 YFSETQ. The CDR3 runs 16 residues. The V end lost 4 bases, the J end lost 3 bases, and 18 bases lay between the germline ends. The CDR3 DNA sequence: TGCGCCAGCAGCCCCCGTCCGGGGGCGATGACAGATACGCAGTATTTT. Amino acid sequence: CASSPRPGAMTDTQYF. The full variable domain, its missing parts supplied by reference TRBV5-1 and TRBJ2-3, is KAGVTQTPRYLIKTRGQQVTLSCSPISGHRSVSWYQQTPGQGLQFLFEYFSETQRNKGNFPGRFSGRQFSNSRSEMNVSTLELGDSALYLCASSPRPGAMTDTQYFGPGTRLTVL.

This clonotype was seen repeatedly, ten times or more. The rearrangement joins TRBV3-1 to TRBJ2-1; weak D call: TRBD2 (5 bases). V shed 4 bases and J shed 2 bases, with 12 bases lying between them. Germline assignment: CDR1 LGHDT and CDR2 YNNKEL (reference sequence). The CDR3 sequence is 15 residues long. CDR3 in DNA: TGTGCCAGCAGCCCTACTAGTATCACCTACAATGAGCAGTTCTTC. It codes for CASSPTSITYNEQFF.

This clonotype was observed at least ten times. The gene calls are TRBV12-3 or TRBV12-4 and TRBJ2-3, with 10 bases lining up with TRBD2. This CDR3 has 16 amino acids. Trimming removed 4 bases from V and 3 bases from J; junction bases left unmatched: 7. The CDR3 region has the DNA TGTGCCAGCAGTTCCCTCACTAGCGGGGATACAGATACGCAGTATTTT. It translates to CASSSLTSGDTDTQYF.